This TCR beta chain was captured in a study of regulatory T cells in long-lasting Graves disease. Sequencing libraries for TCR beta were prepared with iRepertoire HTBI primers and Arm-PCR of CDR3 regions. MiXCR was run by TCRdb on the multiplex PCR reads, yielding one entry per CDR3 protein. The data contain hundreds of thousands of distinct CDR3 sequences, about 13% of them singletons. The sample holds many counts of this clonotype. Its antigen remains unidentified. Study findings and constraints: Accuracy could have been hurt by small sample size.

The CDR3 spans 14 residues. CDR1 and CDR2 from the germline V gene are SQVTM and ANQGSEA. V was clipped by 4 bases and J by 2 bases, with 14 bases between them. Noted time point: newly diagnosed GD, antithyroid drugs for less than 3 months. TCR sequences were obtained from RNA taken from PBMCs. In addition, the sample was reused for a study of T cells in Graves' hyperthyroidism and ophthalmopathy. That work contributes: The HTBI primer set was used in a first-round RT-PCR of the TCR CDR3.

The sample was peripheral blood mononuclear cells (PBMCs), taken at new diagnosis, from a patient treated with antithyroid drugs. The J gene is TRBJ1-2, the V gene TRBV29-1, with D perhaps matching TRBD1 (6 bases). This sequence originates from a man between 25 and 39 years old with Graves disease. CDR3 bases: TGCAGCGTTGGAGGAGGCAGGGGAAACTATGGCTACACCTTC. It translates to CSVGGGRGNYGYTF.